Given below is one TCR beta chain in context. This record comes from a study of T cells expressing NK-cell markers. For the study at large: Source material for TCR beta repertoires consisted of sorted CD3+CD56+NKG2C+, CD3+CD56+NKG2C- and CD3+CD56-NKG2C+ T cells. Seven HCMV-seropositive donors and one seronegative donor made up the eight sequenced donors.

The CDR3 spans 16 residues. Germline V lookup: CDR1 LGHNA, CDR2 YSLEER. TCRdb reanalyzed the 5' RACE reads, giving one entry per CDR3 protein sequence and no DNA. This sample contains 500,000 to 700,000 distinct CDR3 sequences. The sequence derives from a young man in good health. This chain links TRBV4-3 with TRBJ1-2. What was sequenced was blood T cells: a sorted CD56 or NKG2C T cell subset, CD4+ or CD8+ T cells, or bulk PBMC T cells (not recorded which). Here the CDR3 reads CASSQVLHRPSDGYTF.